Listed here are 20 T cell receptor beta chains from one sample, sequenced in a study of blood T cell repertoires in COVID-19. Clones were read by immunoSEQ multiplex PCR, and TCRdb kept only the in-frame ones, dropping some. Among 65,000 to 70,000 clones listed, over 65% were seen once. The sequencing input was peripheral blood. The origin of the receptors is a human donor in a cohort sampled during active COVID-19.

The genes are TRBV10-1 and TRBJ2-5; D may be TRBD1 (6 bases). This CDR3 has 15 amino acids. CDR1 is WNHNN, CDR2 SYGVQD, per germline (reference sequence). The V end was cut by 1 base, the J end by 5 bases, with 14 bases between. The CDR3 bases are TGCGCCAGCAGTGAGTATGCTACAGGGACGGAGACCCAGTACTTC. Protein product: CASSEYATGTETQYF.

This clone showed up just once. J is TRBJ2-5 and V is TRBV5-1; 7 positions match TRBD1. This CDR3 spans 16 amino acids. CDR1 is SGHRS and CDR2 is YFSETQ in the germline V gene. Trimming removed 0 bases from V and 5 bases from J; junction bases left unmatched: 10. The CDR3 DNA reads as TGCGCCAGCAGCTTGGTGGGAACCGACAGGGAGGAGACCCAGTACTTC. This gives the protein CASSLVGTDREETQYF.

CDR3 sequence reads: CASSQDTSSPLHF. CDR3 coding DNA: TGTGCCAGCAGCCAAGATACCAGTTCACCCCTCCACTTT. This rearrangement joins TRBV3-1 (or the pseudogene TRBV3-2) to TRBJ1-6; D not certain. Trimming took 0 bases from V and 9 from J, leaving 6 bases between them. The CDR3 has 13 amino acids. CDR1 is LGHDT, CDR2 YNNKEL, per germline (reference sequence).

The rearrangement links TRBV9 to TRBJ1-2; D is ambiguous. Germline V gene sequence: CDR1 SGDLS, CDR2 YYNGEE. The CDR3 covers 14 residues. Trimming cost V 4 bases and J 9 bases, with 19 bases left between them. The CDR3 nucleotides are TGTGCCAGCAGCCCCTCGTCAGTCCCTCAACGCTACACCTTC. Residues: CASSPSSVPQRYTF.

This clone was observed a few times. The chain combines TRBV5-1 with TRBJ1-5; 9 positions agree with TRBD1. The CDR3 length is 15 residues. The J segment lost 1 base and the V segment lost 4 bases, leaving 3 bases of the junction unmatched. CDR1 and CDR2 (germline): SGHRS, YFSETQ. The CDR3 DNA reads as TGCGCCAGCAGCCTAGGACAGGGGAGCAATCAGCCCCAGCATTTT. Translating gives CASSLGQGSNQPQHF.

As regards this clone: It may be a read error: a sequence one base away is much more abundant. The chain uses TRBV7-9 and TRBJ2-7; 10 nucleotides match TRBD1. This CDR3 has 13 amino acids. Per germline, CDR1 SEHNR and CDR2 FQNEAQ (reference sequence). Trimming cost V 5 bases and J 4 bases; bases outside gene matches: 2. The CDR3 sequence: CASSRGQGYEQYF. DNA for the CDR3: TGTGCCAGCAGCCGGGGACAGGGGTACGAGCAGTACTTC.

This chain links TRBV5-6 with TRBJ2-1, with 9 bases lining up with TRBD2. Looked up from germline, CDR1 is SGHDT and CDR2 is YYEEEE. The length of the CDR3 is 15 residues. V trimming: 4 bases; J trimming: 5 bases; junction bases outside the gene matches: 7. The CDR3: CASSLLSGGHNEQFF. The CDR3 DNA sequence: TGTGCCAGCAGCCTTTTAAGCGGGGGGCACAATGAGCAGTTCTTC.

This clone was seen once. The V and J genes are TRBV6-6 and TRBJ2-4, with 7 bases that match TRBD1. V was pared by 2 bases and J by 3 bases, with 1 base of the junction left unmatched. The CDR3 is made up of 14 amino acids. From germline, CDR1 is MNHNY and CDR2 SVGAGI (reference sequence). The CDR3 bases are TGTGCCAGCAGTTACGGGGACAGCAAAAACATTCAGTACTTC. This encodes CASSYGDSKNIQYF.

This chain uses TRBV24-1 with TRBJ2-5; perhaps TRBD2 as D (7 bases). The CDR3 sequence is 15 residues long. V was clipped by 0 bases and J by 4 bases, with 11 bases between them. Germline CDR1 is KGHDR and CDR2 is SFDVKD. CDR3 DNA: TGTGCCACCAGTGATTTGGAGGGGGGGACAGAGACCCAGTACTTC. Translating gives CATSDLEGGTETQYF.

The chain has TRBV27 and TRBJ2-2; D gene uncertain. Germline assignment: CDR1 MNHEY and CDR2 SMNVEV (reference sequence). The CDR3 is 13 residues long. V lost 3 bases, J lost 6 bases, and 8 bases lay in between. CDR3 nucleotides: TGTGCCAGCAGTTTCGGTCGTCCCGGGGAGCTGTTTTTT. Encoded protein: CASSFGRPGELFF.

V and J are TRBV2 and TRBJ2-2; tentatively, D is TRBD1 (5 bases). This CDR3 has 15 amino acids. Trimming left V 4 bases short and J 6 bases short, with 15 bases between. CDR1 and CDR2 (germline): SNHLY, FYNNEI. The CDR3 nucleotides read TGTGCCAGCAGTGGTGGGGCAGGGTGGCCCGGGGAGCTGTTTTTT. Its translation is CASSGGAGWPGELFF.

This chain links TRBV29-1 with TRBJ1-4, with D uncertain. This CDR3 contains 13 residues. Germline V CDR1 and CDR2: SQVTM, ANQGSEA. V lost 5 bases to trimming and J lost 7 bases, with 14 bases between them. The CDR3 bases are TGCAGCGTTCGAGAGGCTACGGGTGAAAAACTGTTTTTT. It yields the protein CSVREATGEKLFF.

J is TRBJ1-2 and V is TRBV18; 9 bases fit TRBD1. The germline CDR1 and CDR2 sequences are KGHSH and LQKENI. V was clipped by 2 bases and J by 5 bases; unmatched bases: 6. The CDR3 has 15 amino acids. For the CDR3, the DNA is TGTGCCAGCTCACCATCCCCGGGACAGGGTTATGGCTACACCTTC. Encoded protein: CASSPSPGQGYGYTF.

J is TRBJ2-3 and V is TRBV9; TRBD2 is a possible D gene (6 bases). This CDR3 is 17 amino acids long. Trimming stripped 0 bases from V and 0 bases from J, with 14 bases between. The germline gives CDR1 SGDLS, CDR2 YYNGEE. The CDR3 region is CASSVGYVGTSTDTQYF. For the CDR3, the DNA is TGTGCCAGCAGCGTAGGATATGTGGGGACTAGCACAGATACGCAGTATTTT.

This clone was observed a few times. This chain connects TRBV5-1 to TRBJ2-2; 8 nucleotides match TRBD1. CDR1 and CDR2 (germline): SGHRS, YFSETQ. The junction had 5 bases not matched to a gene; V was cut back by 4 bases and J by 6 bases. The CDR3 loop spans 14 amino acids. CDR3 bases: TGCGCCAGCAGCGCGACAGGGGTGGCCGGGGAGCTGTTTTTT. Translated: CASSATGVAGELFF.

This clone came up once. V is TRBV6-2 or TRBV6-3 and J is TRBJ2-7; D possibly corresponds to TRBD1 (6 bases). The V and J ends lost 5 bases and 2 bases respectively, with 10 bases between them. CDR1 is MNHEY, CDR2 SVGEGT, per germline. The CDR3 extends over 13 amino acids. The CDR3 reads CASSNREAYEQYF. CDR3 nucleotide sequence: TGTGCCAGCAGTAACAGGGAAGCCTACGAGCAGTACTTC.

The rearrangement links TRBV6-2 or TRBV6-3 to TRBJ2-1; 7 positions match TRBD2. The J segment lost 5 bases and the V segment lost 4 bases, leaving 11 bases of the junction unmatched. The germline V gene has CDR1 MNHEY and CDR2 SVGEGT. The CDR3 spans 16 residues. The CDR3 loop reads CASSSMWSGVNNEQFF. The CDR3 nucleotides read TGTGCCAGCAGTTCGATGTGGAGCGGGGTAAACAATGAGCAGTTCTTC.

V is TRBV7-2 and J is TRBJ1-2; 7 bases line up with TRBD1. CDR1 and CDR2 from the germline V gene are SGHTA and FQGNSA. CDR3 size: 16 residues. Trimming took 1 base from V and 8 from J; bases not matched to a gene: 13. CDR3 residues: CASSLESGGRGDGYTF. As DNA, the CDR3 is TGTGCCAGCAGCTTAGAGTCGGGCGGCAGGGGGGACGGCTACACCTTC.

The rearrangement links TRBV7-2 to TRBJ2-1; tentatively, D is TRBD2 (5 bases). Germline CDR1 is SGHTA and CDR2 is FQGNSA. The CDR3 is made up of 13 amino acids. Deletions cut 4 bases from V and 6 bases from J, with 10 bases between. CDR3 sequence: CASSYNSVNEQFF. The CDR3 DNA follows: TGTGCCAGCAGCTACAATAGCGTCAATGAGCAGTTCTTC.

The chain combines TRBV7-2 with TRBJ2-1, with D uncertain. Deletions cut 3 bases from V and 4 bases from J, with 4 bases between. Germline loops: CDR1 SGHTA, CDR2 FQGNSA. This CDR3 is built from 12 residues. In nucleotides, the CDR3 is TGTGCCAGCAGCTTTATGTACAATGAGCAGTTCTTC. Translating gives CASSFMYNEQFF.